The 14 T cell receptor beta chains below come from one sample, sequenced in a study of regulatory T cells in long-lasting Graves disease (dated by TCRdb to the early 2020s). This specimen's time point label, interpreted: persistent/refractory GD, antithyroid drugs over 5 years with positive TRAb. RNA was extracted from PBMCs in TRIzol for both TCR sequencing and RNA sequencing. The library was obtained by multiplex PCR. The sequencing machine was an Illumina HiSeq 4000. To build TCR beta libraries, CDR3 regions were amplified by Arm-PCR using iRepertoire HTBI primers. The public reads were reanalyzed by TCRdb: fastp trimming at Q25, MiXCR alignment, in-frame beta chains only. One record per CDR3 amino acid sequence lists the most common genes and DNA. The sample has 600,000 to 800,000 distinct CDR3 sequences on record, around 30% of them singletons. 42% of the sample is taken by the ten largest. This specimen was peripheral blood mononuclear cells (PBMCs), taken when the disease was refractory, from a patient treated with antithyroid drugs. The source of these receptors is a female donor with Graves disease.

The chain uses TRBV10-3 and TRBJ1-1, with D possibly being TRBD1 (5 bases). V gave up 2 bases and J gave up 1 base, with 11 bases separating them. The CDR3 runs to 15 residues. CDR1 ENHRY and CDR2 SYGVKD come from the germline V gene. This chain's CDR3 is CAISEERTGNTEAFF. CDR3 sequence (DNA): TGTGCCATCAGTGAGGAAAGAACAGGGAACACTGAAGCTTTCTTT.

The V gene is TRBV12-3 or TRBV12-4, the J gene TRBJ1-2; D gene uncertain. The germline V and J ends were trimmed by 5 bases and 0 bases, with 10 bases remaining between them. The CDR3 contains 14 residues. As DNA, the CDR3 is TGTGCCAGCAGTCCCGGGCCCTCTAACTATGGCTACACCTTC. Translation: CASSPGPSNYGYTF.

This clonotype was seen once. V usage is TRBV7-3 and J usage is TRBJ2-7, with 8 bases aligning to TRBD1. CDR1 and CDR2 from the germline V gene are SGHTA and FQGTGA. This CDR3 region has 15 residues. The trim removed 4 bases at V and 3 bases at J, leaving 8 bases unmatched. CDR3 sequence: CASSSRAGGDYEQYF. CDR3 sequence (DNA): TGTGCCAGCAGCTCCCGGGCAGGGGGCGACTACGAGCAGTACTTC.

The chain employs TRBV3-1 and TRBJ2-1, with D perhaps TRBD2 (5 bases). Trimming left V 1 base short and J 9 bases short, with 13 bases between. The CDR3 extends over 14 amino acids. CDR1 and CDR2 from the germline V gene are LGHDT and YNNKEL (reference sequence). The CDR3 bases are TGTGCCAGCAGCCAAGCCAGGCCGCTAGCTGAGCAGTTCTTC. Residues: CASSQARPLAEQFF.

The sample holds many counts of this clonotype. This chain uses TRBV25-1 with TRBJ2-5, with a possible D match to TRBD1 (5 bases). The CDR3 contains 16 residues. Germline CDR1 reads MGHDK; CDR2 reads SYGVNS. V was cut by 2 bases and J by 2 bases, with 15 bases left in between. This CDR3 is CASSEGARGRQETQYF. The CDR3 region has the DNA TGTGCCAGCAGTGAAGGGGCTAGAGGTCGGCAAGAGACCCAGTACTTC.

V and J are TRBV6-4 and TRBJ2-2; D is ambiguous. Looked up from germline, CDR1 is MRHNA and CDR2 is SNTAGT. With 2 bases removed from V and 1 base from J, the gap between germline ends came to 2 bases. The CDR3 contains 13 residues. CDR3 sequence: CASSDLNTGELFF. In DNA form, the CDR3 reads TGTGCCAGCAGTGACCTGAACACCGGGGAGCTGTTTTTT.

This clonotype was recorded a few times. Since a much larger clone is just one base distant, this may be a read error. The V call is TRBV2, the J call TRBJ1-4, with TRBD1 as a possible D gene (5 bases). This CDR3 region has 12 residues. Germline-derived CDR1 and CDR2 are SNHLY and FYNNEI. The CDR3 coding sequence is TGTGTCAGCAGGGATGACGGCGAAAAACTGTTTTTT. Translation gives CVSRDDGEKLFF.

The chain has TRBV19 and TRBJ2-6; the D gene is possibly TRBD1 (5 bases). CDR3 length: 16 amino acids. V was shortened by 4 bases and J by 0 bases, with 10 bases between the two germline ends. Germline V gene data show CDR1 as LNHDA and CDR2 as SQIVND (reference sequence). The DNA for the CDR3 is TGTGCCAGTAGTAAGGATCAGGGCTCTGGGGCCAACGTCCTGACTTTC. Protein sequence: CASSKDQGSGANVLTF.

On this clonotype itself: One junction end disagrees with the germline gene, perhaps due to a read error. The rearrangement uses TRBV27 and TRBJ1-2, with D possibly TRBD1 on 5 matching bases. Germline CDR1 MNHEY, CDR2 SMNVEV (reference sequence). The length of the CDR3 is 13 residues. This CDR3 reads CAGSLSRDQGYTF. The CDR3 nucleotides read TGTGCCGGCAGTTTATCCAGGGATCAGGGCTACACCTTC.

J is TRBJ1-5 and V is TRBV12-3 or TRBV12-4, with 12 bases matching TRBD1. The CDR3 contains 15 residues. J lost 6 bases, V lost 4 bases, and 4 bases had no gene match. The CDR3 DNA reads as TGTGCCAGCAGTTCGGGACAGGGGGCAATTCAGCCCCAGCATTTT. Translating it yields CASSSGQGAIQPQHF.

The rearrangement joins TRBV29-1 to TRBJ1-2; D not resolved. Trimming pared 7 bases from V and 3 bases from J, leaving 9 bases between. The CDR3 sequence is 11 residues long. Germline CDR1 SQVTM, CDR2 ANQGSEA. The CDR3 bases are TGCAGCGGTGCCCGGGACTATGGCTACACCTTC. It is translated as CSGARDYGYTF.

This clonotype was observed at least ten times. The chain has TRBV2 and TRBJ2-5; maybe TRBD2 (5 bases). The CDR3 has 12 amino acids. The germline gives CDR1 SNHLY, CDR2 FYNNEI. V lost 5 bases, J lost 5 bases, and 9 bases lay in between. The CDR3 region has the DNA TGTGCCAGCAGTACGCGGGCGGAGACCCAGTACTTC. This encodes CASSTRAETQYF. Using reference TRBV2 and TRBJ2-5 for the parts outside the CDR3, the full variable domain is EPEVTQTPSHQVTQMGQEVILRCVPISNHLYFYWYRQILGQKVEFLVSFYNNEISEKSEIFDDQFSVERPDGSNFTLKIRSTKLEDSAMYFCASSTRAETQYFGPGTRLLVL.

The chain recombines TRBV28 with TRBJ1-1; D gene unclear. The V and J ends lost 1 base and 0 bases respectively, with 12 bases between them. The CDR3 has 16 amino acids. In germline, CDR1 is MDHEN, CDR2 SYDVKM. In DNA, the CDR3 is TGTGCCAGCAGTTTATTGGGCAGCGGGCTGAACACTGAAGCTTTCTTT. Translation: CASSLLGSGLNTEAFF.

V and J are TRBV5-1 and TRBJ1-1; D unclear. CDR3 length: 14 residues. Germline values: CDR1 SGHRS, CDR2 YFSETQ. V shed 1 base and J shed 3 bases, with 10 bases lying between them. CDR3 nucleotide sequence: TGCGCCAGCAGCTTGAGACCGGGCGACACTGAAGCTTTCTTT. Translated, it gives CASSLRPGDTEAFF.